This TCR beta chain was observed in a study of shared clonotypes between healthy human individuals. As for the study in general: Donors were a couple of women and a few men aged 18 to 49. CD8 memory received one plate per donor, CD8 naive two, CD4 memory three and CD4 naive three.

V was clipped by 5 bases and J by 0 bases; unmatched bases: 6. Germline loops: CDR1 SGHVS, CDR2 FNYEAQ. This CDR3 region has 16 residues. General observations from the study: Few donors limited the genetic and exposure-history diversity represented.

Original analysis: Filtering differed, since immunoSEQ gave only junction sequences and no quality scores. Measured with immunoSEQ multiplex PCR; TCRdb has only the in-frame clones, and not every one. The V and J calls and clone size are taken from that table; D and trimming were inferred from the DNA. This sample has over a million clones, with roughly 74% found just once. Worth noting for this clone: Its specificity is unknown.

Material: memory CD4+ T cells from PBMCs. Subset given: CD45RA-negative fraction. This rearrangement joins TRBV7-6 to TRBJ2-7, with 11 bases matching TRBD2. This receptor was identified in a man younger than 35 in good health. Some clones in this sample may be carry-over from other donors' samples. This CDR3 is CASSLTSGTYSYEQYF. In nucleotides, the CDR3 is TGTGCCAGCAGCCTGACTAGCGGGACTTACTCCTACGAGCAGTACTTC.